This record looks at one T cell receptor beta chain sequence and its context. This sample stems from a study of blood T cell repertoires in COVID-19. The overall study: Nucleic acid was either cDNA or gDNA, and it came from T cells, B-cell-depleted T cells, or PBMCs.

The data were produced by immunoSEQ multiplex PCR, yet TCRdb's version contains in-frame clones alone and is incomplete. The table has 150,000 to 200,000 clones, around 78% seen once. The TCR was taken from a woman over 75 with active or convalescent COVID-19. Sequenced: peripheral blood.

The CDR3 spells CASSENRGLQETQYF. The CDR3 bases are TGTGCCAGCAGTGAAAATAGGGGACTCCAAGAGACCCAGTACTTC. V usage is TRBV2 and J usage is TRBJ2-5; maybe TRBD2 (6 bases). This CDR3 comprises 15 residues. The V end lost 2 bases, the J end lost 1 base, and 11 bases lay between the germline ends. Germline assignment: CDR1 SNHLY and CDR2 FYNNEI.